A single sample is the source of the 16 T cell receptor beta chains below, sequenced in a study of neurological immune-mediated disorders. One entry per CDR3 protein, called by TCRdb with MiXCR from the 5' RACE reads. The sample comprises some 78,000 distinct CDR3 sequences, roughly 4.7% of which are singletons, and around 2.2% rests with the top ten. Sequencing was done on a sample of PBMCs. The receptors here all came from a woman aged 25 to 39 with multiple sclerosis.

Many counts were recorded for this clonotype. The chain links TRBV12-3 or TRBV12-4 to TRBJ1-2; 9 bases map to TRBD1. V lost 6 bases and J lost 7; bases outside the gene matches: 15. The CDR3 totals 16 residues. CDR3 region: CASSETGGADSGGYTF. The CDR3 DNA is TGTGCCAGCAGCGAAACAGGGGGCGCAGATTCAGGTGGCTACACCTTC.

Many counts were recorded for this clonotype. This rearrangement joins TRBV20-1 to TRBJ2-7, with a possible D match to TRBD1 (5 bases). From germline, CDR1 is DFQATT and CDR2 SNEGSKA (reference sequence). Between the trimmed V and J ends, which lost 0 bases and 1 base, there was a span of 13 bases. The CDR3 covers 15 residues. CDR3 residues: CSARDETESSYEQYF. DNA for the CDR3: TGCAGTGCTAGAGATGAGACAGAATCATCCTACGAGCAGTACTTC.

There are many counts of this clonotype. This chain joins TRBV29-1 and TRBJ2-5, with 9 bases fitting TRBD2. The V segment lost 3 bases and the J segment 3 bases; nucleotides outside the gene matches: 2. The CDR3 is made up of 13 amino acids. CDR1 SQVTM and CDR2 ANQGSEA come from the germline V gene. The CDR3 region has the DNA TGCAGCGTTGATGCGGGGGGGGAAGAGACCCAGTACTTC. Its translation is CSVDAGGEETQYF.

This clonotype was counted a few times. The V gene is TRBV2, the J gene TRBJ2-1; D not resolved. Trimming removed 8 bases at V and 5 bases at J, with 4 bases between. Germline CDR1 is SNHLY and CDR2 is FYNNEI. CDR3 length equals 10 residues. The DNA of the CDR3 is TGTGCCAGCGGAAACAATGAGCAGTTCTTC. Translating gives CASGNNEQFF.

This clonotype has at least ten counts. The V call is TRBV20-1, the J call TRBJ1-1, with 7 bases that match TRBD1. V lost 0 bases to trimming and J lost 3 bases; unmatched junction nucleotides: 16. Germline V lookup: CDR1 DFQATT, CDR2 SNEGSKA (reference sequence). This CDR3 spans 18 amino acids. CDR3 nucleotide sequence: TGCAGTGCTAGAGACTCCCTTTATTTGGACAGGCGGGACACTGAAGCTTTCTTT. It translates to CSARDSLYLDRRDTEAFF.

This clonotype came up many times. The chain links TRBV12-3 or TRBV12-4 to TRBJ2-3; D unresolved. The CDR3 consists of 15 residues. V was cut by 2 bases and J by 6 bases, with 15 bases left in between. CDR3 loop: CASSLRPTPRDTQYF. CDR3 DNA: TGTGCCAGCAGTTTAAGGCCCACCCCCCGGGATACGCAGTATTTT.

This clonotype was seen more than once but under ten times. The chain is built from TRBV6-6 and TRBJ2-7, with TRBD2 identical over 8 bases. V lost 2 bases, J lost 7 bases, and 7 bases stayed unmatched. This CDR3 region has 14 residues. Germline CDR1 reads MNHNY; CDR2 reads SVGAGI (reference sequence). CDR3 sequence reads: CASSYGGGRSEQYF. For the CDR3, the DNA is TGTGCCAGCAGTTACGGGGGCGGGAGGTCAGAGCAGTACTTC.

This clonotype was found many times. The chain recombines TRBV7-6 with TRBJ2-1, with D tentatively TRBD1 (6 bases). Germline V gene sequence: CDR1 SGHVS, CDR2 FNYEAQ. The V end was cut by 1 base, the J end by 7 bases, with 17 bases between. There are 16 residues in the CDR3. The CDR3 nucleotides are TGTGCCAGCAGCTTAGGGGGGCGCCTTTCTAAGAATGAGCAGTTCTTC. Amino acids: CASSLGGRLSKNEQFF.

In this sample, this clonotype turned up many times. The V and J genes are TRBV5-1 and TRBJ1-4, with D possibly matching TRBD1 (6 bases). The germline V gene encodes CDR1 SGHRS and CDR2 YFSETQ. The CDR3 has 15 amino acids. Trimming removed 0 bases from V and 6 bases from J, with 12 bases in between. The CDR3 sequence: CASSLEGQGHEKLFF. CDR3 in DNA: TGCGCCAGCAGCTTGGAAGGCCAGGGGCATGAAAAACTGTTTTTT. The whole variable domain, remainder taken from reference TRBV5-1 and TRBJ1-4, is KAGVTQTPRYLIKTRGQQVTLSCSPISGHRSVSWYQQTPGQGLQFLFEYFSETQRNKGNFPGRFSGRQFSNSRSEMNVSTLELGDSALYLCASSLEGQGHEKLFFGSGTQLSVL.

This clonotype was observed at least ten times. The V and J genes are TRBV10-2 and TRBJ2-1, with D possibly TRBD1 on 6 matching bases. This CDR3 contains 17 residues. V lost 3 bases to trimming and J lost 6 bases, with 21 bases between them. Per the germline V gene, CDR1 is WSHSY and CDR2 is SAAADI. CDR3 sequence reads: CASSESFGGSNSNEQFF. In nucleotides, the CDR3 is TGCGCCAGCAGTGAAAGTTTTGGGGGCTCAAATAGCAATGAGCAGTTCTTC.

The sample holds many counts of this clonotype. V usage is TRBV12-3 or TRBV12-4 and J usage is TRBJ2-5; the match to TRBD2 covers 7 bases. The CDR3 totals 14 residues. Trimming removed 3 bases from V and 7 bases from J; junction bases left unmatched: 8. Here the CDR3 DNA reads TGTGCCAGCAGTTTTGCTAGCGGCCTCGGGACCCAGTACTTC. Its protein product is CASSFASGLGTQYF.

This clonotype came up many times. The V gene is TRBV12-3 or TRBV12-4, the J gene TRBJ2-5; 8 nucleotides agree with TRBD2. The CDR3 consists of 15 residues. The V segment lost 6 bases and the J segment 4 bases; nucleotides outside the gene matches: 10. This chain's CDR3 is CASSPRGGGGETQYF. Here the CDR3 DNA reads TGTGCCAGCAGCCCCCGGGGGGGCGGGGGAGAGACCCAGTACTTC.

This clonotype came up a few times. The chain couples TRBV6-6 to TRBJ1-1, with D unclear. Trimming shortened V by 8 bases and J by 1 base, and 20 bases separated the two germline ends. CDR3 length equals 16 residues. The germline V gene has CDR1 MNHNY and CDR2 SVGAGI (reference sequence). The CDR3 region has the DNA TGTGCCAGCCCCACCGGGCAGACCCGGAGGAACACTGAAGCTTTCTTT. Protein sequence: CASPTGQTRRNTEAFF.

Many counts were recorded for this clonotype. The chain combines TRBV10-3 with TRBJ2-7; 12 positions match TRBD2. CDR1 is ENHRY and CDR2 is SYGVKD in the germline V gene. Unmatched junction bases numbered 5, after V lost 4 bases and J lost 7 bases. This CDR3 has 14 residues. The CDR3 DNA is TGTGCCATCAGTGGACTAGCGGGAGATAAGGAGCAGTACTTC. This encodes CAISGLAGDKEQYF.

This clonotype appeared many times. CDR3: CSARGHNTGELFF. The CDR3 bases are TGCAGCGCTCGGGGGCATAACACCGGGGAGCTGTTTTTT. V usage is TRBV29-1 and J usage is TRBJ2-2, with D perhaps matching TRBD1 or TRBD2 (6 bases each). V was shortened by 7 bases and J by 2 bases, with 11 bases between the two germline ends. The CDR3 extends over 13 amino acids. From germline, CDR1 is SQVTM and CDR2 ANQGSEA.

The chain is built from TRBV20-1 and TRBJ2-2, with 8 bases lining up with TRBD2. This CDR3 is 18 amino acids long. V shed 5 bases and J 4 bases; nucleotides not matched to a gene: 18. Germline V CDR1 and CDR2: DFQATT, SNEGSKA (reference sequence). The CDR3 here is CSAHPGLGYRGSTGELFF. The DNA for the CDR3 is TGCAGTGCTCACCCGGGACTAGGATACCGGGGGAGCACCGGGGAGCTGTTTTTT.